These 2 T cell receptor beta chains came from one sample sequenced in a study of blood T cell repertoires in COVID-19. The data were produced by immunoSEQ multiplex PCR, yet TCRdb's version contains in-frame clones alone and is incomplete. In the table there are hundreds of thousands of clones, roughly 80% of which are singletons. Sequencing was done on a sample of PBMCs or T cells enriched from blood (not recorded which). The receptors were sampled from a man aged 40-50 years who had been exposed to COVID-19.

The gene calls are TRBV29-1 and TRBJ1-2, with TRBD1 matching 8 bases. The CDR3 spans 11 residues. CDR1 SQVTM and CDR2 ANQGSEA come from the germline V gene. V was clipped by 6 bases and J by 8 bases; unmatched bases: 5. The CDR3 region is CSVGTGGGYTF. DNA for the CDR3: TGCAGCGTGGGGACAGGCGGCGGCTACACCTTC.

In the case of this clone: The same CDR3 also results from other DNA sequences found in this sample. The chain has TRBV12-5 and TRBJ2-7; D is unclear. The length of the CDR3 is 12 residues. Germline CDR1 LGHNT, CDR2 FRNRAP. The V end was cut by 2 bases, the J end by 4 bases, with 6 bases between. The CDR3: CASGLSGYEQYF. In nucleotides, the CDR3 is TGTGCTAGTGGTTTGTCAGGATACGAGCAGTACTTC.